The T cell receptor beta chain under discussion was sequenced for a study of breast tumors, draining lymph nodes, adjacent tissues. By its share, this clonotype is large. What it recognizes is unknown. One entry per CDR3 protein results from TCRdb running MiXCR on the multiplex PCR reads. The sample has about 12,000 distinct CDR3 sequences; roughly 70% are singletons. Study-wide findings and caveats: Tumor TCR diversity was below lymph nodes but above nontumor tissue. Data only fit, rather than demonstrated, lymph node origin of most tumor T cells.

The sequencing sample was made of tumor-adjacent breast tissue. The receptor was derived from a female donor with breast cancer. Some clones in this sample may be carry-over from other donors' samples.

The CDR3 bases are TGTGCCAGCAGTGAGGGGGATACCTACGAGCAGTACTTC. It encodes CASSEGDTYEQYF. This chain connects TRBV2 to TRBJ2-7; D possibly uses TRBD1 or TRBD2 (5 bases each). The germline V gene has CDR1 SNHLY and CDR2 FYNNEI. V dropped 3 bases and J dropped 2 bases, with 8 bases sitting between them. The CDR3 loop spans 13 amino acids.